These 7 T cell receptor beta chains originate from one sample sequenced in a study of T cell responses to AZD1222 COVID-19 vaccine. The table came from immunoSEQ multiplex PCR; TCRdb's copy has only in-frame clones and leaves some out. The sample lists 120,000 to 150,000 clones; 90% to 95% were seen once. Sequenced here: peripheral blood, sampled on day 0 of AZD1222 vaccination. These TCRs come from an adult in good health.

On this clone: Relative to the germline gene, one junction end is altered; a read error may explain this. The J gene is TRBJ1-1, the V gene TRBV5-1; D gene uncertain. CDR1 and CDR2 (germline): SGHRS, YFSETQ. The length of the CDR3 is 13 residues. The CDR3 reads CASSLLGNAEAFF. CDR3 DNA: TGCGCCAGCAGCCTTCTGGGGAACGCTGAAGCTTTCTTT.

This chain connects TRBV2 to TRBJ2-5; D unresolved. Per the germline V gene, CDR1 is SNHLY and CDR2 is FYNNEI. V lost 2 bases and J 5 bases, leaving 3 bases between the germline ends. This CDR3 is 11 amino acids long. CDR3 bases: TGTGCCAGCAGTGAATCGGAGACCCAGTACTTC. This sequence encodes CASSESETQYF.

The gene calls are TRBV5-1 and TRBJ2-2, with TRBD1 as a possible D gene (7 bases). V dropped 5 bases and J dropped 4 bases, with 15 bases sitting between them. CDR1 is SGHRS and CDR2 is YFSETQ in the germline V gene. This CDR3 has 15 amino acids. This CDR3 is CASSPSGGSTGELFF. DNA for the CDR3: TGCGCCAGCAGTCCGTCAGGGGGGAGCACCGGGGAGCTGTTTTTT.

As for this clone: Other DNA sequences of this sample code for an identical CDR3. The CDR3 is CASSLGSGNEQFF. The CDR3 DNA reads as TGTGCCAGCAGCCTCGGGAGCGGCAATGAGCAGTTCTTC. The rearrangement links TRBV11-3 to TRBJ2-1, with TRBD2 as a possible D gene (6 bases). Germline V gene sequence: CDR1 SGHNT, CDR2 YENEEA. This CDR3 comprises 13 residues. V shed 5 bases and J shed 6 bases, with 11 bases lying between them. Full variable domain (outside the CDR3, taken from reference TRBV11-3 and TRBJ2-1): EAGVVQSPRYKIIEKKQPVAFWCNPISGHNTLYWYLQNLGQGPELLIRYENEEAVDDSQLPKDRFSAERLKGVDSTLKIQPAELGDSAVYLCASSLGSGNEQFFGPGTRLTVL.

The gene calls are TRBV9 and TRBJ1-1; TRBD1 matches at 9 bases. The length of the CDR3 is 16 residues. V shed 0 bases and J 6 bases; nucleotides not matched to a gene: 9. Germline CDR1 is SGDLS and CDR2 is YYNGEE. CDR3 in DNA: TGTGCCAGCAGCGTAGCGGGACAGGGAGGTGACGCTGAAGCTTTCTTT. It encodes CASSVAGQGGDAEAFF.

The gene calls are TRBV28 and TRBJ2-3; possible D gene TRBD2, 5 bases. Germline V gene data show CDR1 as MDHEN and CDR2 as SYDVKM. The CDR3 is 13 residues long. The V end was cut by 4 bases, the J end by 4 bases, with 9 bases between. CDR3 sequence reads: CASSWRRADTQYF. In DNA, the CDR3 is TGTGCCAGCAGTTGGAGGCGTGCAGATACGCAGTATTTT.

The chain joins TRBV6-1 to TRBJ2-7; D gene uncertain. Germline V lookup: CDR1 MNHNS, CDR2 SASEGT. V lost 3 bases and J 3 bases, leaving 6 bases between the germline ends. The CDR3 contains 12 residues. The CDR3 DNA is TGTGCCAGCAGTGAGGGCGGCTACGAGCAGTACTTC. Its translation: CASSEGGYEQYF.